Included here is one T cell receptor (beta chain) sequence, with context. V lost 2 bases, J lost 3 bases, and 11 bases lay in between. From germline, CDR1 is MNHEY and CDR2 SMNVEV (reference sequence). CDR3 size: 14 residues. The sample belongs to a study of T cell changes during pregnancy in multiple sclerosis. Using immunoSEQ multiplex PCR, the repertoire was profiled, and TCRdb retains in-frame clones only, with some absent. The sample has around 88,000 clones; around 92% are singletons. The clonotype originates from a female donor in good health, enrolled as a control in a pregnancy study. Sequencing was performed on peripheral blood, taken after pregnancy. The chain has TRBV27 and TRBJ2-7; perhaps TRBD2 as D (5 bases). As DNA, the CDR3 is TGTGCCAGCAGTTTACGGGCCGGGAACTACGAGCAGTACTTC. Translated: CASSLRAGNYEQYF.